This T cell receptor (beta chain) comes out of a study of OX40 agonist ivuxolimab in advanced cancers. Background on the study: Patients in dose escalation had liver, melanoma, kidney or head and neck cancers. Study outcomes and limitations: Patients with a partial response at 0.1-3.0 mg/kg had among the lowest clonal expansion. CD8+ T cells averaged more expanded clones than CD4+.

Baseline was the first blood sampling point, followed by cycle 4 day 1 and cycle 7 day 1. This clone was seen only a few times. The antigen is unknown. The V and J ends lost 5 bases and 1 base, in that order; junction bases with no gene match: 5. CDR1 and CDR2 from the germline V gene are SEHNR and FQNEAQ (reference sequence). CDR3 length equals 15 residues. Only in-frame clones appear in the TCRdb table, and some are missing; sequencing was by immunoSEQ multiplex PCR. The profile shows about 78,000 clones, roughly 87% of them singletons. The chain is built from TRBV7-9 and TRBJ2-7; 10 positions match TRBD1. This clonotype was sampled from an adult with an advanced solid tumor such as melanoma, head and neck, liver or kidney cancer. This specimen consisted of CD4+ or CD8+ T cells sorted from blood, obtained in a trial of the OX40 agonist ivuxolimab. CDR3 sequence (DNA): TGTGCCAGCAGCCCCCGGGACAGGGGTTCCTACGAGCAGTACTTC. This gives the protein CASSPRDRGSYEQYF.